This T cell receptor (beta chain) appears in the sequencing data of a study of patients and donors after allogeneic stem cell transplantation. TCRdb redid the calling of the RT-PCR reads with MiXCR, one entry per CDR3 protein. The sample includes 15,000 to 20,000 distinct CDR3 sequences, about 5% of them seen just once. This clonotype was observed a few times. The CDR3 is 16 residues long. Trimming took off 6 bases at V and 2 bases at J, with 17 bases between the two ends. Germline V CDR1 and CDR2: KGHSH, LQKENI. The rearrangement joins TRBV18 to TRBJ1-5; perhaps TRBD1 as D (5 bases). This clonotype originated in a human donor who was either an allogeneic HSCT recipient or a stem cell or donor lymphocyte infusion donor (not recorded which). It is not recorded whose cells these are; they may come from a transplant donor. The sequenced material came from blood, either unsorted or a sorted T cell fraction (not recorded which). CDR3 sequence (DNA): TGTGCCAGCTCTCAGTACGTCAGGGCTCGCAATCAGCCCCAGCATTTT. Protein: CASSQYVRARNQPQHF.